This T cell receptor (beta chain) is drawn from a study of T cells in Graves' hyperthyroidism and ophthalmopathy. Note on this clonotype: A much larger clone differs by one base, so this may be a read error.

From RNA transcripts, TCR beta CDR3 regions were amplified. With the HTBI primer set, the TCR CDR3 went through a first round of RT-PCR. MiXCR, applied by TCRdb to the multiplex PCR reads, yields one record per CDR3 protein. Among about half a million distinct CDR3 sequences listed, approximately 23% were seen once. With V trimmed by 5 bases and J by 2 bases, 8 bases remained unmatched. CDR3 length: 15 residues. Germline V lookup: CDR1 SGHTA, CDR2 FQGTGA. This chain joins TRBV7-3 and TRBJ2-5; 7 bases map to TRBD1. This receptor was identified in a woman aged 70-85 years with Graves' ophthalmopathy. The source material was blood. CDR3 amino acids: CASSQDTGAQETQYF. CDR3 bases: TGTGCCAGCAGCCAAGATACAGGGGCGCAAGAGACCCAGTACTTC.